This TCR beta chain was found in a study of blood T cell repertoires in COVID-19. Overall study context: The United States, Italy and Spain provided the acute and convalescent COVID-19 samples. Sources were T cells, B-cell-depleted T cells, or PBMCs; the material itself was cDNA or gDNA.

Participant-given clinical history determined each cohort assignment. Original analysis: Reference gene primer amplification yielded estimated nucleated cell counts. Measured with immunoSEQ multiplex PCR; TCRdb has only the in-frame clones, and not every one. V, J and clone size are those of that table, while D and trimming were read from the DNA. The sample has under 500,000 clones; around 87% are singletons. Germline V gives CDR1 SGHRS, CDR2 YFSETQ. This CDR3 has 14 amino acids. Trimming pared 5 bases from V and 2 bases from J, leaving 13 bases between. The clonotype originates from a man aged 25-40 years who had recovered from COVID-19. Sequencing input: PBMCs or T cells enriched from blood (not recorded which). The chain recombines TRBV5-1 with TRBJ1-2; D is unclear. The CDR3 DNA follows: TGCGCCAGCAGTATGGCAGACAAAAACTATGGCTACACCTTC. Its translation is CASSMADKNYGYTF.